Sequencing of this TCR beta chain was carried out in a study of blood T cell repertoires in COVID-19. Study as a whole: Both acute and convalescent COVID-19 samples were obtained from the United States, Italy and Spain. Sources were T cells, B-cell-depleted T cells, or PBMCs; the material itself was cDNA or gDNA.

The CDR3 totals 19 residues. V shed 3 bases and J 0 bases; nucleotides not matched to a gene: 12. The germline gives CDR1 LGHDT, CDR2 YNNKEL (reference sequence). Per the authors' pipeline: Amplified reference gene primers provided the basis for estimating nucleated cell counts. Using immunoSEQ multiplex PCR, the repertoire was profiled, and TCRdb retains in-frame clones only, with some absent. V, J and clone size are those of that table, while D and trimming were read from the DNA. This sample has 200,000 to 300,000 clones, with roughly 81% found just once. The chain combines TRBV3-1 (or the pseudogene TRBV3-2) with TRBJ2-3; TRBD2 aligns across 10 bases. Specimen: peripheral blood. This receptor was obtained from a man in his fifties with acute or convalescent COVID-19. CDR3 region: CASSHSWASGSPSTDTQYF. CDR3 sequence (DNA): TGTGCCAGCAGCCACAGCTGGGCTAGCGGGAGTCCTAGCACAGATACGCAGTATTTT.